The sequence of this T cell receptor (beta chain) was determined in a study of T cell repertoires in aging, cancer and after chemotherapy. Whole-study findings and limits: In hematological cancer patients, infiltrated lymphoid organs may have impaired thymic emigration or peripheral T cell expansion. Compared with age-matched healthy donors, untreated hematological or solid cancer patients showed higher blood TCR clonality. The repertoire data cannot show anything about immunological memory following chemotherapy.

TCR beta rearrangements were amplified from peripheral blood genomic DNA. A mixed TRB-A/B primer pool amplified rearranged TRB by multiplex touch-down PCR. TCRdb passed the multiplex PCR reads through MiXCR, listing each CDR3 protein once. The data contain about 13,000 distinct CDR3 sequences, approximately 28% of them singletons. The CDR3 runs to 14 residues. Trimming shortened V by 0 bases and J by 1 base, and 9 bases separated the two germline ends. In germline, CDR1 is DFQATT, CDR2 SNEGSKA (reference sequence). In its sample, this clonotype was seen a few times. Its matching antigen is unknown. The sequence came from a human donor with a blood cancer. This chain joins TRBV20-1 and TRBJ2-5, with D possibly TRBD2 on 5 matching bases. Source material: blood. CDR3 bases: TGCAGTGCTAGAGAAGGAGGAGGCCAAGAGACCCAGTACTTC. It encodes CSAREGGGQETQYF.